These 16 T cell receptor beta chains were sequenced from one sample in a study of blood T cells in healthy people across ages. A J-beta primer mix and a sample-barcoded 5' primer were used in a second PCR of about 6 to 12 cycles. TCRdb reprocessed the 5' RACE reads with MiXCR, giving one entry per CDR3 protein. The sample lists about 1.8 million distinct CDR3 sequences, 49% occurring once. Input material: blood. The receptor source for this set is a woman in her forties in good health.

The rearrangement joins TRBV6-2 or TRBV6-3 to TRBJ2-4, with a tentative D call TRBD1 (6 bases). Germline values: CDR1 MNHEY, CDR2 SVGEGT. CDR3 length equals 15 residues. V was trimmed by 6 bases and J by 2 bases, leaving 14 bases between them. The CDR3 DNA sequence: TGTGCCAGCAGCCTGGTAGGGGGAACCAAAAACATTCAGTACTTC. Amino acid sequence: CASSLVGGTKNIQYF.

In the case of this clonotype: A junction end diverges from the germline sequence, so it may reflect a read error. This chain connects TRBV7-9 to TRBJ2-7; D is tentatively TRBD1 or TRBD2 (5 bases each). CDR1 is SEHNR, CDR2 FQNEAQ, per germline (reference sequence). The CDR3 contains 15 residues. DNA of the CDR3: TGTGCCTGCAGCCAGCCGACCGAGGGGAAGTACGAGCAGTACTTC. The encoded protein is CACSQPTEGKYEQYF.

The chain carries TRBV14 and TRBJ2-1; TRBD2 aligns across 10 bases. V was pared by 4 bases and J by 5 bases, with 11 bases of the junction left unmatched. CDR1 is SGHDN and CDR2 is FVKESK in the germline V gene. The CDR3 is 17 residues long. The CDR3 bases are TGTGCCAGCAGCCGAAGGAGGACTAGCGGTATGAACAATGAGCAGTTCTTC. This gives the protein CASSRRRTSGMNNEQFF. The full variable domain, in which reference TRBV14 and TRBJ2-1 provide the parts outside the CDR3, is EAGVTQFPSHSVIEKGQTVTLRCDPISGHDNLYWYRRVMGKEIKFLLHFVKESKQDESGMPNNRFLAERTGGTYSTLKVQPAELEDSGVYFCASSRRRTSGMNNEQFFGPGTRLTVL.

The CDR3 protein is CASRARGTSGYNEQFF. DNA for the CDR3: TGTGCCAGCAGGGCCAGAGGGACTAGCGGATACAATGAGCAGTTCTTC. V is TRBV6-5 and J is TRBJ2-1, with 11 bases identical to TRBD2. CDR1 is MNHEY and CDR2 is SVGAGI in the germline V gene. V was clipped by 6 bases and J by 4 bases; unmatched bases: 8. The CDR3 length is 16 residues.

The V gene is TRBV28, the J gene TRBJ1-4, with 8 bases matching TRBD1. The CDR3 extends over 17 amino acids. CDR1 is MDHEN, CDR2 SYDVKM, per germline. J was trimmed by 8 bases and V by 5 bases; bases with no gene match: 16. The DNA for the CDR3 is TGTGCCAGCAGTCCCTGGACAGGGCAAACATCTGTGGAAAAACTGTTTTTT. Amino acid sequence: CASSPWTGQTSVEKLFF.

The chain combines TRBV18 with TRBJ2-1, with 8 bases aligning to TRBD1. Germline-derived CDR1 and CDR2 are KGHSH and LQKENI. The ends lost 3 bases at V and 7 bases at J; junction bases unmatched: 5. This CDR3 has 14 residues. CDR3 coding DNA: TGTGCCAGCTCACCCCAGGGGGCGATGAATGAGCAGTTCTTC. It is translated as CASSPQGAMNEQFF.

The genes are TRBV20-1 and TRBJ2-3; D unclear. The CDR3 spans 14 residues. Germline V gives CDR1 DFQATT, CDR2 SNEGSKA (reference sequence). Trimming pared 0 bases from V and 2 bases from J, leaving 9 bases between. The CDR3 nucleotides read TGCAGTGCTAGAGATCCCAGGCACACAGATACGCAGTATTTT. It yields the protein CSARDPRHTDTQYF.

CDR3 sequence: CSVHRGTEAFF. The CDR3 nucleotides read TGCAGCGTCCACAGGGGAACTGAAGCTTTCTTT. The chain combines TRBV29-1 with TRBJ1-1; TRBD1 matches 7 bases. CDR3 size: 11 residues. The ends lost 6 bases at V and 5 bases at J; junction bases unmatched: 3. Germline assignment: CDR1 SQVTM and CDR2 ANQGSEA.

This clonotype appeared a single time. This chain connects TRBV6-2 or TRBV6-3 to TRBJ2-4, with D possibly TRBD2 on 6 matching bases. The end of the DNA aligns better with TRBJ2-7, so the J call may be wrong. The CDR3 is 15 amino acids. Looked up from germline, CDR1 is MNHEY and CDR2 is SVGEGT. The CDR3 DNA is TGTGCCAGCAGTTATTTCCGGGACTTCTCGGGCGAGCAGTACTTC. Its protein is CASSYFRDFSGEQYF.

This clonotype was seen a single time. DNA of the CDR3: TGTGCCAGCAGTTTTCCGGGACAGGCCTGCGAGCAGTACTTC. Amino acid sequence: CASSFPGQACEQYF. The rearrangement uses TRBV12-3 or TRBV12-4 and TRBJ2-5; 8 nucleotides match TRBD1. Matching the DNA end better, TRBJ2-7 makes the J call doubtful. The length of the CDR3 is 14 residues.

Concerning this clonotype: At one end the junction does not follow the germline gene, possibly because of a read error. CDR3 in amino acids: CASLGYPSTDTQYF. The CDR3 nucleotides read TGTGCCAGCCTAGGGTATCCAAGCACGGATACGCAGTATTTT. The genes are TRBV5-5 and TRBJ2-3; D gene uncertain. This CDR3 is built from 14 residues. Germline loops: CDR1 SGHKS, CDR2 YYEKEE (reference sequence).

V usage is TRBV3-1 and J usage is TRBJ2-3; the match to TRBD2 covers 12 bases. Unmatched junction bases numbered 3, after V lost 1 base and J lost 4 bases. CDR3 length equals 16 residues. Germline CDR1 reads LGHDT; CDR2 reads YNNKEL (reference sequence). CDR3 nucleotides: TGTGCCAGCAGCCAAGGACTAGCGGGGGCCTCAGATACGCAGTATTTT. Its translation: CASSQGLAGASDTQYF.

This clonotype was counted a few times. V and J are TRBV19 and TRBJ2-5, with a tentative D call TRBD1 (6 bases). This CDR3 region has 13 residues. Between the trimmed V and J ends, which lost 11 bases and 1 base, there was a span of 14 bases. Germline values: CDR1 LNHDA, CDR2 SQIVND (reference sequence). Here the CDR3 reads CASRGRGQETQYF. In DNA, the CDR3 is TGTGCCTCCCGGGGCAGGGGCCAAGAGACCCAGTACTTC.

V is TRBV6-2 or TRBV6-3 and J is TRBJ2-5; D is possibly TRBD2 (5 bases). V was shortened by 5 bases and J by 5 bases, with 21 bases between the two germline ends. CDR3 length: 16 amino acids. Germline V gives CDR1 MNHEY, CDR2 SVGEGT. The CDR3, as DNA: TGTGCCAGCAGTAACGGGGTAGTGGTCCCCACGGAGACCCAGTACTTC. This gives the protein CASSNGVVVPTETQYF.

The V call is TRBV5-1, the J call TRBJ2-3, with 7 nucleotides matching TRBD2. Germline V lookup: CDR1 SGHRS, CDR2 YFSETQ. This CDR3 region has 21 residues. Unmatched junction bases numbered 24, after V lost 0 bases and J lost 5 bases. The CDR3 sequence is CASSLARSAGGGKNLGDTQYF. The DNA for the CDR3 is TGCGCCAGCAGCTTGGCCCGTAGCGCGGGCGGGGGAAAAAATCTGGGAGATACGCAGTATTTT.

The chain joins TRBV5-1 to TRBJ2-3; the match to TRBD2 covers 9 bases. The germline V gene has CDR1 SGHRS and CDR2 YFSETQ. CDR3 length: 14 residues. The V and J ends lost 4 bases and 8 bases, in that order; junction bases with no gene match: 8. The CDR3 sequence is CASSLRDSGGTQYF. The CDR3 DNA reads TGCGCCAGCAGCCTCCGGGATAGCGGGGGTACGCAGTATTTT. The variable domain in full, completed from reference TRBV5-1 and TRBJ2-3, reads KAGVTQTPRYLIKTRGQQVTLSCSPISGHRSVSWYQQTPGQGLQFLFEYFSETQRNKGNFPGRFSGRQFSNSRSEMNVSTLELGDSALYLCASSLRDSGGTQYFGPGTRLTVL.